These T cell receptor beta chains were read from a single sample in a study of early T cells in non-severe SARS-CoV-2 infection. TCRdb reprocessed the 5' RACE reads via MiXCR and lists one record per CDR3 protein. Here the sample spans about 66,000 distinct CDR3 sequences, around 9% being singletons. The sample consisted of whole blood. The receptors were sampled from an adult who was a healthcare worker with PCR-confirmed SARS-CoV-2 infection or an uninfected control (not recorded which). Both conserved end residues are part of each CDR3.

j_call v_call cdr3_aa
TRBJ2-7 TRBV2 CASSSQTYEQYF
TRBJ2-5 TRBV4-2 CASSQGFIETQYF
TRBJ2-3 TRBV6-1 CASSTGLGADTQYF
TRBJ1-4 TRBV5-4 CASGEWGSAEKLFF
TRBJ2-5 TRBV7-9 CASSLYGTEETQYF
TRBJ1-6 TRBV12-3/TRBV12-4 CASSLNSLNSPLHF
TRBJ2-1 TRBV10-3 CAISGLAGNNEQFF
TRBJ2-2 TRBV6-6 CASSYQGPFTGELFF
TRBJ2-3 TRBV6-4 CASSDAGDSTDTQYF
TRBJ2-1 TRBV30 CAWSVLAGGEEQFF
TRBJ2-1 TRBV9 CASSVGGSGRYEQFF
TRBJ1-6 TRBV27 CASSFGFNSPLHF
TRBJ2-3 TRBV20-1 CSAREGRGTDTQYF
TRBJ2-7 TRBV29-1 CSVALGSYEQYF
TRBJ2-1 TRBV6-2/TRBV6-3 CASSVTLETDEQFF
TRBJ1-1 TRBV29-1 CSTSRAEEAFF
TRBJ2-7 TRBV20-1 CSARPPGLGDSEQYF
TRBJ1-5 TRBV29-1 CSVTLDRDGNQPQHF
TRBJ2-3 TRBV20-1 CSAKPGDTQYF
TRBJ2-1 TRBV2 CASSVRTESFF
TRBJ1-1 TRBV10-3 CATRGDTEAFF
TRBJ1-4 TRBV20-1 CSAREGAENEKLFF
TRBJ2-3 TRBV20-1 CSAPELAGTSTDTQYF
TRBJ2-7 TRBV10-3 CAISNPGTVTYEQYF
TRBJ2-3 TRBV5-1 CASSENRGSLDTQYF
TRBJ2-7 TRBV20-1 CSARSAGVNYEQYF
TRBJ2-2 TRBV2 CASSETRQGIGTGELFF
TRBJ1-2 TRBV29-1 CSVSRQERYTF
TRBJ2-7 TRBV29-1 CSVEITSGRPAGEQYF
TRBJ2-3 TRBV5-5 CASSLTDYPRADTQYF
TRBJ1-1 TRBV2 CASSEADRGRAEAFF
TRBJ2-7 TRBV5-1 CASSARTNREGEQYF
TRBJ1-6 TRBV6-5 CASRRRGRGAPLHF
TRBJ2-7 TRBV20-1 CSAWGLAGLYEQYF